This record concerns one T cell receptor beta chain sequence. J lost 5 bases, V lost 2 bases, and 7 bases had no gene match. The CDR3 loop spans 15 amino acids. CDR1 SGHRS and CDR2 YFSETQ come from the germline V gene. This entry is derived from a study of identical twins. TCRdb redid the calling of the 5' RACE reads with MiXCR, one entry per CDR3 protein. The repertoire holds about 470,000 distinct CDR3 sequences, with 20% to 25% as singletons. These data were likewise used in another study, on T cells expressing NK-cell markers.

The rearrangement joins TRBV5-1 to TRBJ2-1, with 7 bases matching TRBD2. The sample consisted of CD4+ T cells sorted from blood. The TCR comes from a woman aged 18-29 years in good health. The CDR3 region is CASSFIGGKNNEQFF. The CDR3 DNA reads TGCGCCAGCAGCTTTATCGGGGGGAAGAACAATGAGCAGTTCTTC.